The next 8 T cell receptor beta chains were all read from a single sample in a study of identical twins. TCRdb re-called the 5' RACE reads through MiXCR, storing one row per CDR3 protein. The sample lists fewer than 450,000 distinct CDR3 sequences, about 9% occurring once. The sequencing sample was made of naive T cells sorted from blood. These receptors all stem from a woman in her forties or fifties in good health.

This clonotype was seen only a few times. The CDR3 here is CASSPLSTGRSPYEQYF. CDR3 in DNA: TGTGCCAGCAGTCCTCTTTCGACAGGCCGGTCCCCCTACGAGCAGTACTTC. The chain carries TRBV6-5 and TRBJ2-7, with D perhaps TRBD1 (6 bases). V lost 5 bases and J 2 bases, leaving 22 bases between the germline ends. The CDR3 runs 17 residues. The germline gives CDR1 MNHEY, CDR2 SVGAGI.

This sequence joins TRBV18 and TRBJ2-1; D is possibly TRBD2 (7 bases). Per germline, CDR1 KGHSH and CDR2 LQKENI. Trimming took 5 bases from V and 7 from J, leaving 24 bases between them. The CDR3 sequence is 17 residues long. This chain's CDR3 is CASSAIGLGGVSNEQFF. CDR3 in DNA: TGTGCCAGCTCAGCCATCGGCTTAGGGGGGGTCTCAAATGAGCAGTTCTTC.

V gene TRBV30 combines with J gene TRBJ1-1, with unresolved D. This CDR3 contains 12 residues. Germline V gene sequence: CDR1 GTSNPN, CDR2 SVGIG (reference sequence). Trimming shortened V by 2 bases and J by 11 bases, and 15 bases separated the two germline ends. CDR3 DNA sequence: TGTGCCTGGAGTCCCATCGACGGAGGGGCTTTCTTT. Translating gives CAWSPIDGGAFF.

This clonotype was found many times. The chain combines TRBV20-1 with TRBJ2-5; no clear D. In germline, CDR1 is DFQATT, CDR2 SNEGSKA (reference sequence). V lost 1 base, J lost 3 bases, and 6 bases lay in between. The CDR3 consists of 12 residues. In DNA, the CDR3 is TGCAGTGCTAGAGGTAGAAAAGAGACCCAGTACTTC. Amino acid sequence: CSARGRKETQYF.

This clonotype turned up a few times. The chain carries TRBV18 and TRBJ2-7; weak D call: TRBD1 (8 bases). V was shortened by 2 bases and J by 3 bases, with 14 bases between the two germline ends. This CDR3 contains 15 residues. Germline CDR1 is KGHSH and CDR2 is LQKENI. This chain's CDR3 is CASSPGGDRSYEQYV. The CDR3 region has the DNA TGTGCCAGCTCACCAGGGGGGGACAGGAGCTACGAGCAGTACGTC.

Here the CDR3 reads CAVRRGSYNEQFF. CDR3 DNA sequence: TGTGCCGTACGGAGGGGGTCCTACAATGAGCAGTTCTTC. V usage is TRBV6-5 and J usage is TRBJ2-1, with D perhaps TRBD1 or TRBD2 (6 bases each). This CDR3 region has 13 residues. Germline V gene lookup returns CDR1 MNHEY and CDR2 SVGAGI. Trimming stripped 11 bases from V and 1 base from J, with 12 bases between.

The V call is TRBV5-1, the J call TRBJ2-1; D remains unclear. The CDR3 totals 16 residues. Per germline, CDR1 SGHRS and CDR2 YFSETQ. V was cut by 0 bases and J by 3 bases, with 13 bases left in between. The CDR3 region is CASSLAGGLVYNEQFF. The CDR3 DNA reads as TGCGCCAGCAGCTTGGCGGGTGGCCTAGTCTACAATGAGCAGTTCTTC.

This chain joins TRBV20-1 and TRBJ1-1; D uncertain. Germline V gene lookup returns CDR1 DFQATT and CDR2 SNEGSKA (reference sequence). V lost 1 base and J lost 4, with 10 bases in between. The CDR3 consists of 13 residues. The CDR3 loop is CSARVGSSTEAFF. The CDR3 nucleotides are TGCAGTGCTAGAGTGGGCTCGAGCACTGAAGCTTTCTTT.